Listed here are 2 T cell receptor beta chains from one sample, sequenced in a study of cytomegalovirus exposure and HLA in healthy donors. PCR involved 60 Vbeta and 13 Jbeta primers. Generated by immunoSEQ multiplex PCR, the TCRdb table keeps only in-frame clones and is missing some. The sample lists about 150,000 clones, around 80% occurring once. Sequencing was performed on PBMCs. The receptors shown here come from a man younger than 40 in good health.

The genes are TRBV27 and TRBJ2-7, with D perhaps TRBD2 (6 bases). Looked up from germline, CDR1 is MNHEY and CDR2 is SMNVEV (reference sequence). V lost 3 bases and J lost 5, with 17 bases in between. The CDR3 is made up of 15 amino acids. This CDR3 is CASSFTSRDLHEQYF. The CDR3 DNA sequence: TGTGCCAGCAGTTTCACTTCGCGGGATCTCCACGAGCAGTACTTC.

The table lists this clone with a count of one. The V gene is TRBV11-3, the J gene TRBJ2-5, with D tentatively TRBD2 (5 bases). The CDR3 is 15 residues long. Germline V gene data show CDR1 as SGHNT and CDR2 as YENEEA. V was cut by 1 base and J by 5 bases, with 14 bases left in between. The CDR3, as DNA: TGTGCCAGCAGCTTAGTCCGAGGGCCGGGGGAGACCCAGTACTTC. Its translation is CASSLVRGPGETQYF.